This T cell receptor (beta chain) was retrieved from a study of CD8 T cells in ankylosing spondylitis. Study observations and caveats: A TCR beta motif of several highly homologous variants appeared characteristic of ankylosing spondylitis blood.

Per germline, CDR1 SGHVS and CDR2 FNYEAQ. The CDR3 is 15 amino acids. The V gene lost 1 base and the J gene lost 6 bases, with 12 bases spanning the gap. This clonotype showed up just a few times. The target antigen is unknown. From the 5' RACE reads, TCRdb called clonotypes with MiXCR, one entry per CDR3 protein. The table lists about 400,000 distinct CDR3 sequences, 20% of them singletons. Material for sequencing was blood, either unsorted or a sorted T cell fraction (not recorded which). The source is a male donor with ankylosing spondylitis or in good health (not recorded which). This sequence joins TRBV7-6 and TRBJ2-2, with D perhaps being TRBD1 or TRBD2 (7 bases each). In DNA form, the CDR3 reads TGTGCCAGCAGCTTAGGGGAGGGGGCGGCCGGGGAGCTGTTTTTT. It is translated as CASSLGEGAAGELFF.